The 16 T cell receptor beta chains below all came from one sample that was sequenced in a study of blood T cell repertoires in COVID-19. Generated by immunoSEQ multiplex PCR, the TCRdb table keeps only in-frame clones and is missing some. Seen here are about 170,000 clones, about 90% observed once, and the top ten hold 1.2%. The sequenced sample was PBMCs or T cells enriched from blood (not recorded which). The source is a human donor with acute COVID-19. The donor label of this sample is uncertain.

This chain links TRBV30 with TRBJ1-1, with 8 bases identical to TRBD1. The CDR3 sequence is 12 residues long. Looked up from germline, CDR1 is GTSNPN and CDR2 is SVGIG (reference sequence). Trimming removed 7 bases from V and 3 bases from J; junction bases left unmatched: 4. The CDR3 spells CASQTGDTEAFF. Written as DNA, the CDR3 is TGTGCCTCCCAGACAGGGGACACTGAAGCTTTCTTT. The whole variable domain, filled in from reference TRBV30 and TRBJ1-1, reads SQTIHQWPATLVQPVGSPLSLECTVEGTSNPNLYWYRQAAGRGLQLLFYSVGIGQISSEVPQNLSASRPQDRQFILSSKKLLLSDSGFYLCASQTGDTEAFFGQGTRLTVV.

The chain employs TRBV11-2 and TRBJ1-5; D might be TRBD1 (5 bases). The V end was cut by 0 bases, the J end by 3 bases, with 6 bases between. The CDR3 totals 14 residues. Germline CDR1 SGHAT, CDR2 FQNNGV. CDR3 residues: CASSLDRDNQPQHF. The DNA of the CDR3 is TGTGCCAGCAGCTTAGACAGGGACAATCAGCCCCAGCATTTT. The variable domain in full, with the rest retrieved from reference TRBV11-2 and TRBJ1-5, is EAGVAQSPRYKIIEKRQSVAFWCNPISGHATLYWYQQILGQGPKLLIQFQNNGVVDDSQLPKDRFSAERLKGVDSTLKIQPAKLEDSAVYLCASSLDRDNQPQHFGDGTRLSIL.

The chain carries TRBV7-2 and TRBJ1-1; the D is unclear. Germline CDR1 SGHTA, CDR2 FQGNSA. The length of the CDR3 is 15 residues. V was trimmed by 3 bases and J by 10 bases, leaving 21 bases between them. The DNA of the CDR3 is TGTGCCAGCAGCTTCGAAATGGCGGGTTTCGAAAGAGCTTTCTTT. This codes for CASSFEMAGFERAFF.

CDR3 protein: CASRREARGNTIYF. The DNA of the CDR3 is TGTGCCAGCAGGAGGGAGGCACGGGGAAACACCATATATTTT. The V call is TRBV27, the J call TRBJ1-3; D not certain. Trimming took 6 bases from V and 4 from J, leaving 13 bases between them. CDR3 length: 14 amino acids. Germline values: CDR1 MNHEY, CDR2 SMNVEV (reference sequence).

The V call is TRBV5-1, the J call TRBJ2-1, with TRBD1 matching 7 bases. Germline loops: CDR1 SGHRS, CDR2 YFSETQ. Trimming removed 0 bases from V and 3 bases from J; junction bases left unmatched: 3. The CDR3 runs 15 residues. In DNA, the CDR3 is TGCGCCAGCAGCTTGGTCCAGGGGGACTACAATGAGCAGTTCTTC. Translating it yields CASSLVQGDYNEQFF.

This clone was found once. One end of the junction does not line up with germline, which may come from a read error. The V gene is TRBV5-1, the J gene TRBJ2-3; the D gene is possibly TRBD1 (6 bases). Germline V gene lookup returns CDR1 SGHRS and CDR2 YFSETQ. This CDR3 is 14 amino acids long. The CDR3 reads CASTLGHPTDTQYF. The CDR3 coding sequence is TGCGCCAGCACCTTGGGACATCCGACAGATACGCAGTATTTT.

The chain combines TRBV19 with TRBJ2-3, with D hard to call. Germline loops: CDR1 LNHDA, CDR2 SQIVND (reference sequence). There are 15 residues in the CDR3. The V end was cut by 5 bases, the J end by 5 bases, with 17 bases between. DNA of the CDR3: TGTGCCAGTAGTCCCACGCTTATCAGGAAAGATACGCAGTATTTT. Protein: CASSPTLIRKDTQYF.

This clone was recorded once. The chain combines TRBV6-4 with TRBJ1-6; the D is unclear. In germline, CDR1 is MRHNA, CDR2 SNTAGT. V dropped 3 bases and J dropped 9 bases, with 9 bases sitting between them. The CDR3 consists of 13 residues. The CDR3 here is CASSEALGSPLHF. The CDR3 DNA reads TGTGCCAGCAGTGAAGCCCTAGGTTCACCCCTCCACTTT.

This chain joins TRBV7-8 and TRBJ1-5; the D is unclear. The CDR3 covers 13 residues. In germline, CDR1 is SGHVS, CDR2 FQNEAQ. V was cut by 2 bases and J by 11 bases, with 13 bases left in between. In DNA, the CDR3 is TGTGCCAGCAGCTTATTGGAGGCGATGGCCCAGCATTTT. It codes for CASSLLEAMAQHF.

This sequence joins TRBV7-9 and TRBJ2-4; 9 bases fit TRBD1. Looked up from germline, CDR1 is SEHNR and CDR2 is FQNEAQ (reference sequence). The CDR3 extends over 15 amino acids. Unmatched junction bases numbered 7, after V lost 5 bases and J lost 5 bases. The CDR3 here is CASSAPGTGQNIQYF. CDR3 nucleotides: TGTGCCAGCAGCGCCCCCGGGACAGGGCAAAACATTCAGTACTTC.

The rearrangement links TRBV18 to TRBJ1-1; TRBD1 matches at 7 bases. The CDR3 is made up of 13 amino acids. CDR1 is KGHSH, CDR2 LQKENI, per germline. V shed 5 bases and J 4 bases; nucleotides not matched to a gene: 4. The CDR3: CASSKSGGTEAFF. DNA of the CDR3: TGTGCCAGCTCAAAGTCAGGGGGCACTGAAGCTTTCTTT. Based on the CDR3 plus reference TRBV18 and TRBJ1-1, the full variable domain is NAGVMQNPRHLVRRRGQEARLRCSPMKGHSHVYWYRQLPEEGLKFMVYLQKENIIDESGMPKERFSAEFPKEGPSILRIQQVVRGDSAAYFCASSKSGGTEAFFGQGTRLTVV.

V and J are TRBV14 and TRBJ2-3, with D tentatively TRBD2 (6 bases). The ends were cut back, 4 bases at V and 8 bases at J, with 22 bases in the middle. This CDR3 has 16 residues. The germline V gene has CDR1 SGHDN and CDR2 FVKESK. The CDR3 DNA sequence: TGTGCCAGCAGCCGTACGCCGGGACTCTCCTCCGGTACGCAGTATTTT. Amino acid sequence: CASSRTPGLSSGTQYF. Looking up the rest from reference TRBV14 and TRBJ2-3 gives the full variable domain: EAGVTQFPSHSVIEKGQTVTLRCDPISGHDNLYWYRRVMGKEIKFLLHFVKESKQDESGMPNNRFLAERTGGTYSTLKVQPAELEDSGVYFCASSRTPGLSSGTQYFGPGTRLTVL.

The chain is built from TRBV9 and TRBJ2-2; TRBD2 agrees at 9 bases. Germline V gene data show CDR1 as SGDLS and CDR2 as YYNGEE. This CDR3 has 15 residues. The junction had 0 bases not matched to a gene; V was cut back by 3 bases and J by 0 bases. The CDR3 nucleotides are TGTGCCAGCAGCGAGCGGGGGGCGAACACCGGGGAGCTGTTTTTT. This translates into CASSERGANTGELFF.

The CDR3 nucleotides are TGTGCCAGCAGCTTAGAAGGACAGGGGGACCATGGCTACACCTTC. Translation gives CASSLEGQGDHGYTF. The genes are TRBV7-9 and TRBJ1-2, with 10 bases fitting TRBD1. Germline CDR1 SEHNR, CDR2 FQNEAQ (reference sequence). The CDR3 spans 15 residues. V shed 1 base and J 6 bases; nucleotides not matched to a gene: 5.

This clone was detected only a few times. The chain has TRBV10-3 and TRBJ1-1; unclear D gene. V was cut by 2 bases and J by 4 bases, with 14 bases left in between. CDR3 size: 15 residues. CDR1 is ENHRY and CDR2 is SYGVKD in the germline V gene. As DNA, the CDR3 is TGTGCCATCAGTGAGATACCCACGGGGAGCACTGAAGCTTTCTTT. It encodes CAISEIPTGSTEAFF.

This clone was observed a handful of times. The rearrangement uses TRBV9 and TRBJ1-2; perhaps TRBD1 as D (6 bases). From germline, CDR1 is SGDLS and CDR2 YYNGEE. Trimming removed 3 bases from V and 0 bases from J, with 15 bases in between. CDR3 size: 16 residues. The CDR3 sequence is CASSAPDRNPNYGYTF. Here the CDR3 DNA reads TGTGCCAGCAGCGCACCTGACAGGAACCCTAACTATGGCTACACCTTC.